These 16 T cell receptor beta chains originate from one sample sequenced in a study of T cell repertoires in cytomegalovirus infection. Each CDR3 protein gets one entry after TCRdb re-called the reads with MiXCR. The sample includes 250,000 or so distinct CDR3 sequences, 9.1% of them seen just once. Sequenced input: PBMCs. The receptor source for this set is a human donor in good health (CMV status not recorded). Some clones in this sample may be carry-over from other donors' samples.

V and J are TRBV11-3 and TRBJ2-1; D is ambiguous. The CDR3 has 12 residues. V was pared by 4 bases and J by 8 bases, with 9 bases between. Germline V gene sequence: CDR1 SGHNT, CDR2 YENEEA. The CDR3 sequence: CASSSLGDEQFF. The CDR3 nucleotides are TGTGCCAGCAGCTCCCTTGGGGATGAGCAGTTCTTC.

This clonotype was picked up many times. V and J are TRBV12-3 or TRBV12-4 and TRBJ2-7; D may be TRBD2 (5 bases). The CDR3 spans 13 residues. V lost 2 bases to trimming and J lost 5 bases, with 10 bases between them. For the CDR3, the DNA is TGTGCCAGCAGTTTATATGAGAGGGACGAGCAGTACTTC. This encodes CASSLYERDEQYF.

This clonotype was seen only a few times. The chain employs TRBV20-1 and TRBJ1-4; possible D gene TRBD1, 6 bases. This CDR3 region has 14 residues. V shed 1 base and J shed 6 bases, with 12 bases lying between them. CDR1 is DFQATT, CDR2 SNEGSKA, per germline (reference sequence). CDR3: CSARGLGADEKLFF. CDR3 nucleotides: TGCAGTGCTAGAGGTTTGGGGGCTGATGAAAAACTGTTTTTT.

The J gene is TRBJ1-5, the V gene TRBV6-6; a possible D gene is TRBD1 (5 bases). CDR1 and CDR2 from the germline V gene are MNHNY and SVGAGI (reference sequence). This CDR3 contains 12 residues. V was pared by 11 bases and J by 3 bases, with 11 bases between. CDR3 in amino acids: CAGSRANQPQHF. CDR3 coding DNA: TGTGCCGGTAGCAGGGCCAATCAGCCCCAGCATTTT.

This clonotype was counted many times. V is TRBV19 and J is TRBJ2-3, with D possibly being TRBD2 (6 bases). Trimming removed 8 bases at V and 3 bases at J, with 12 bases between. Per the germline V gene, CDR1 is LNHDA and CDR2 is SQIVND (reference sequence). This CDR3 is built from 13 residues. In DNA, the CDR3 is TGTGCCAGTCGGAGGGGCGTGACAGATACGCAGTATTTT. This codes for CASRRGVTDTQYF.

This clonotype was recorded a few times. V and J are TRBV19 and TRBJ2-1; 8 bases fit TRBD1. Unmatched junction bases numbered 11, after V lost 5 bases and J lost 8 bases. CDR1 is LNHDA, CDR2 SQIVND, per germline (reference sequence). The CDR3 loop spans 15 amino acids. The chain's CDR3 is CASSLDRVGFYEQFF. The DNA for the CDR3 is TGTGCCAGTAGTCTGGACAGGGTAGGTTTCTATGAGCAGTTCTTC.

This clonotype was seen at least ten times. The chain combines TRBV7-2 with TRBJ2-1, with 9 bases aligning to TRBD1. Looked up from germline, CDR1 is SGHTA and CDR2 is FQGNSA. This CDR3 has 15 residues. Losses at the gene ends were 5 bases for V and 4 bases for J; bases not matched to a gene: 6. The CDR3 sequence: CASSLGTGYYNEQFF. In DNA, the CDR3 is TGTGCCAGCAGCCTCGGGACAGGGTATTACAATGAGCAGTTCTTC.

The table lists this clonotype with a few counts. V is TRBV30 and J is TRBJ2-7; D is unclear. The CDR3 length is 11 residues. V was cut by 1 base and J by 4 bases, with 5 bases left in between. Looked up from germline, CDR1 is GTSNPN and CDR2 is SVGIG (reference sequence). CDR3 DNA: TGTGCCTGGAGTGGGGGATACGAGCAGTACTTC. Protein product: CAWSGGYEQYF. Filled out from reference TRBV30 and TRBJ2-7, the complete variable domain reads SQTIHQWPATLVQPVGSPLSLECTVEGTSNPNLYWYRQAAGRGLQLLFYSVGIGQISSEVPQNLSASRPQDRQFILSSKKLLLSDSGFYLCAWSGGYEQYFGPGTRLTVT.

Ten or more counts support this clonotype. The conserved final phenylalanine or tryptophan is absent from the CDR3, which likely points to a read error. The limits of the CDR3 on the DNA are not certain, so only TCRdb's listed CDR3 is given. The V and J genes are TRBV7-2 and TRBJ2-1; TRBD2 is taken as the D call from the table, unchecked against the DNA. Per the germline V gene, CDR1 is SGHTA and CDR2 is FQGNSA. Counting both end residues, the CDR3 totals 8 amino acids. The CDR3: CASVAGSK.

This clonotype was observed at least ten times. This chain uses TRBV19 with TRBJ1-5; 8 bases match TRBD1. The CDR3 has 13 residues. Germline lookup yields CDR1 LNHDA and CDR2 SQIVND (reference sequence). Germline trimming cut 7 bases from V and 2 bases from J; bases unmatched to any gene: 1. The CDR3 coding sequence is TGTGCCAGTACGGGACAGGGCAATCAGCCCCAGCATTTT. Translating it yields CASTGQGNQPQHF.

This clonotype was counted at least ten times. The chain links TRBV7-2 to TRBJ1-2; TRBD1 matches at 7 bases. Trimming at V came to 1 base and at J to 5 bases, leaving 4 bases not matched to a gene. The CDR3 sequence is 14 residues long. CDR1 SGHTA and CDR2 FQGNSA come from the germline V gene. The CDR3 bases are TGTGCCAGCAGCTTAGAACAGGGGCCGTATGGCTACACCTTC. Encoded protein: CASSLEQGPYGYTF.

This clonotype was counted a few times. The gene calls are TRBV28 and TRBJ2-1; weak D call: TRBD1 (6 bases). V lost 5 bases to trimming and J lost 0 bases, with 14 bases between them. The CDR3 length is 16 residues. From germline, CDR1 is MDHEN and CDR2 SYDVKM. The CDR3 DNA is TGTGCCAGCAGTAATGGACAGATGAGCTCCTACAATGAGCAGTTCTTC. Translating it yields CASSNGQMSSYNEQFF.

This clonotype came up many times. The gene calls are TRBV6-2 or TRBV6-3 and TRBJ2-1; perhaps D is TRBD1 or TRBD2 (5 bases each). Trimming took off 0 bases at V and 4 bases at J, with 10 bases between the two ends. The CDR3 has 15 residues. Per the germline V gene, CDR1 is MNHEY and CDR2 is SVGEGT. The CDR3 here is CASSYSTGPYNEQFF. In nucleotides, the CDR3 is TGTGCCAGCAGTTACTCTACGGGACCTTACAATGAGCAGTTCTTC.

This clonotype was observed at least ten times. The chain combines TRBV20-1 with TRBJ1-6, with D tentatively TRBD1 (6 bases). The germline V gene encodes CDR1 DFQATT and CDR2 SNEGSKA (reference sequence). V lost 5 bases to trimming and J lost 6 bases, with 14 bases between them. The CDR3 length is 14 residues. This chain's CDR3 is CSASQGTRNSPLHF. The CDR3 DNA follows: TGCAGTGCTTCTCAGGGGACCCGTAATTCACCCCTCCACTTT.

This clonotype was detected ten times or more. This chain links TRBV7-2 with TRBJ2-1; TRBD1 matches at 8 bases. The CDR3 loop spans 15 amino acids. Germline values: CDR1 SGHTA, CDR2 FQGNSA. V lost 1 base, J lost 6 bases, and 5 bases stayed unmatched. The CDR3: CASSLGGTGSNEQFF. CDR3 coding DNA: TGTGCCAGCAGCTTAGGGGGGACAGGTAGCAATGAGCAGTTCTTC.

By frequency in the sample, this clonotype is medium-sized. This sequence joins TRBV7-2 and TRBJ1-1; 8 bases line up with TRBD1. The germline V gene has CDR1 SGHTA and CDR2 FQGNSA. The V segment lost 6 bases and the J segment 7 bases; nucleotides outside the gene matches: 4. The CDR3 is 12 residues long. CDR3 residues: CASSPQGGEAFF. Here the CDR3 DNA reads TGTGCCAGCAGTCCACAGGGGGGTGAAGCTTTCTTT.